This T cell receptor (beta chain) came from a study of OX40 agonist ivuxolimab in advanced cancers. About the full investigation: The costimulatory receptor OX40 (CD134) was targeted by ivuxolimab, a fully human IgG2 agonistic monoclonal antibody. Prior anti-PD-1, anti-PD-L1 or anti-CTLA-4 therapy was permitted, and approximately 39% of dose-escalation patients had received checkpoint inhibitors. The dose-escalation cohort was roughly 83% male with a mean age of about 60 years, ranging from about 23 to 85. Among the roughly 50 dose-escalation patients, some 20 had hepatocellular carcinoma, roughly 15 melanoma, 9 renal cell carcinoma and 9 head and neck cancer. Intravenous ivuxolimab was administered to patients every 2 weeks at six dose levels: 0.01, 0.1, 0.3, 1.5, 3 and 10 mg/kg. The paper covers the monotherapy dose-escalation part of the phase I ivuxolimab trial, which included N of about 51 patients. Partial responses occurred in three dose-escalation patients: two with cutaneous melanoma and one with hepatocellular carcinoma. Peripheral TCRbeta sequencing was intended to test whether TCR sequence diversity was altered and clonal T-cell expansion was caused by ivuxolimab. What the work shows at the level of the full study, not this receptor alone: Clonal expansion of both CD4+ and CD8+ blood T cells was observed from baseline to week 6 at doses 0.1 to 3.0 mg/kg. Low levels of normalized T-cell clonal expansion were also seen in some patients who did not respond. In partial responders in the 0.1-3.0 mg/kg groups, normalized peripheral clonal expansion was found to be among the lowest, especially among CD8+ T cells. After ivuxolimab, CD8+ T cells had more expanded clones than CD4+ T cells on average. The antigen specificity of the peripheral T cells that underwent clonal expansion was not determined.

CDR3 length: 17 amino acids, cysteine to phenylalanine. Only the CDR3 region is kept as DNA, spanning 51 bases read in frame from base 1. Per the germline V gene (reference sequence), MNHEY is the CDR1 and SMNVEV is the CDR2. Between the V and J ends, shortened by 3 bases and 0 bases respectively, the junction contains 16 bases. Concerning this clone: No cognate antigen has been identified for it. Base quality data are lacking; no much larger clone is found one base away.

The trial excluded patients who had a history of autoimmune disease or were on systemic immunosuppression. Peripheral blood for TCR sequencing was collected from all dose cohorts at baseline, on cycle 4 day 1, and on cycle 7 day 1. Samples were obtained from an open-label, multicenter, first-in-human phase I dose-escalation trial of ivuxolimab. Adults with locally advanced or metastatic head and neck squamous cell, hepatocellular, melanoma or renal cell carcinoma were enrolled in the trial. CD4+ and CD8+ T cells were sorted separately from peripheral blood before TCR sequencing. Genomic DNA was isolated from the sorted cells so that the TCRbeta CDR3 region could be sequenced. The immunoSEQ Assay was used for sequencing of TCRbeta CDR3 regions. In its TCRdb copy, this immuneACCESS table keeps in-frame sequences only and misses some clones. Where compared with another copy, unresolved V genes explain less than half of these, and the others have no known cause. Within this sample are about 74,000 clones, with 84% of them counted one time only. The top ten constitute about 2.1% of the sample.

The TCR sequence derives from an adult with an advanced solid tumor such as melanoma, head and neck, liver or kidney cancer. This sample comprised CD4+ or CD8+ T cells sorted from blood, obtained in a trial of the OX40 agonist ivuxolimab. The chain joins TRBV27 to TRBJ2-3; the D gene is possibly TRBD1 or TRBD2, each agreeing over 5 bases. CDR3 loop: CASSFRPGTPSTDTQYF. The bases read TGTGCCAGCAGTTTCCGCCCCGGGACCCCCAGCACAGATACGCAGTATTTT.